Given below is one T cell receptor (beta chain) in context. These data originate in a study of blood T cell repertoires in COVID-19. Study-wide background: Acute-phase and convalescent COVID-19 samples originated in the United States, Italy and Spain.

Cohort assignment relied on participant-reported clinical history. In germline, CDR1 is SGHNT, CDR2 YYREEE (reference sequence). The CDR3 is made up of 12 amino acids. Trimming left V 7 bases short and J 4 bases short, with 9 bases between. Authors' methods: Cell counts per sample came from amplifying reference gene primers. Produced via immunoSEQ multiplex PCR; TCRdb's table is partial and in-frame only. Clonal size and the V and J genes are those of that table, whereas D and trimming came from the DNA. This sample has some 270,000 clones, with approximately 90% found just once. The clonotype originates from a woman aged 30 to 39 with acute COVID-19. V and J are TRBV5-4 and TRBJ2-1, with D hard to call. The sequenced material came from PBMCs or T cells enriched from blood (not recorded which). The CDR3 here is CASSNGYNEQFF. The CDR3 DNA reads as TGTGCCAGCTCAAACGGGTACAATGAGCAGTTCTTC.